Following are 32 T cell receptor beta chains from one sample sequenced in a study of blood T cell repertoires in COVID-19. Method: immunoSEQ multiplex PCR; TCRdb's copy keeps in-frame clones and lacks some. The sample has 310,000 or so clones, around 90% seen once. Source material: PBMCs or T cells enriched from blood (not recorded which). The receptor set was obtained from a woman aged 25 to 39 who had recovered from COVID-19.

For the CDR3, the DNA is TGTGCCAGCATAGCCCGGGACAGGGACTACAATGAGCAGTTCTTC. This encodes CASIARDRDYNEQFF. This chain joins TRBV2 and TRBJ2-1; 9 bases map to TRBD1. CDR3 length equals 15 residues. With V trimmed by 7 bases and J by 3 bases, 7 bases remained unmatched. CDR1 is SNHLY and CDR2 is FYNNEI in the germline V gene.

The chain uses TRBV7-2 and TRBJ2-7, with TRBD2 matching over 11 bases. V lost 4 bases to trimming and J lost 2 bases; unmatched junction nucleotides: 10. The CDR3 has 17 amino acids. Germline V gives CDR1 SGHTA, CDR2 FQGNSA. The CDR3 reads CASSSGLAGGLAYEQYF. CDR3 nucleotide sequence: TGTGCCAGCAGCTCAGGATTAGCGGGAGGGCTAGCCTACGAGCAGTACTTC. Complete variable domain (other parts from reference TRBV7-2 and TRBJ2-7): GAGVSQSPSNKVTEKGKDVELRCDPISGHTALYWYRQSLGQGLEFLIYFQGNSAPDKSGLPSDRFSAERTGGSVSTLTIQRTQQEDSAVYLCASSSGLAGGLAYEQYFGPGTRLTVT.

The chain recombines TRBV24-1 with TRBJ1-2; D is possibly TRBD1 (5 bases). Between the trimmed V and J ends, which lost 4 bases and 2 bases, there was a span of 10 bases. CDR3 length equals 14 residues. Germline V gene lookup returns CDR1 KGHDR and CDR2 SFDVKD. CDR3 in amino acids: CATSEHRQNYGYTF. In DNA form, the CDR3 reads TGTGCCACCAGTGAACATCGACAGAACTATGGCTACACCTTC.

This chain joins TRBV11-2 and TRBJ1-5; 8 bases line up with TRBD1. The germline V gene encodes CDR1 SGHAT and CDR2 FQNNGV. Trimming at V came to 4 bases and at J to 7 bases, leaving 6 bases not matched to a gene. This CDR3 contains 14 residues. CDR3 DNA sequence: TGTGCCAGCAGCTCGGACAGGGTGGGACAGCCCCAGCATTTT. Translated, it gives CASSSDRVGQPQHF.

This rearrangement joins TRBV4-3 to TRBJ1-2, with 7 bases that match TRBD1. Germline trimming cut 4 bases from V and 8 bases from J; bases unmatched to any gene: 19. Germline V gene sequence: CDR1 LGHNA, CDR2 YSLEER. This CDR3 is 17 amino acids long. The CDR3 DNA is TGCGCCAGCAGCCCCCAGAGAGGGGCAGGGGGTTCTGGAGGCTACACCTTC. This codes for CASSPQRGAGGSGGYTF.

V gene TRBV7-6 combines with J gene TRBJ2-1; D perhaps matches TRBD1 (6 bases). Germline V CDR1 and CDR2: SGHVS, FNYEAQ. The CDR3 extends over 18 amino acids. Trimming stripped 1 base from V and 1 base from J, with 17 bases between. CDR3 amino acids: CASSLELYRAISYNEQFF. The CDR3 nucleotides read TGTGCCAGCAGCTTAGAGTTATACAGGGCGATTTCCTACAATGAGCAGTTCTTC.

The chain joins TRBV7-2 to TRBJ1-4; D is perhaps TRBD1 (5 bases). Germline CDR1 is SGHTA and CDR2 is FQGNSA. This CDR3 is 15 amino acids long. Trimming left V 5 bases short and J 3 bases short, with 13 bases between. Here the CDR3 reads CASSLDGGANEKLFF. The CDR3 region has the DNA TGTGCCAGCAGCCTCGACGGGGGTGCTAATGAAAAACTGTTTTTT. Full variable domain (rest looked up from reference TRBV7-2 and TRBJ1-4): GAGVSQSPSNKVTEKGKDVELRCDPISGHTALYWYRQSLGQGLEFLIYFQGNSAPDKSGLPSDRFSAERTGGSVSTLTIQRTQQEDSAVYLCASSLDGGANEKLFFGSGTQLSVL.

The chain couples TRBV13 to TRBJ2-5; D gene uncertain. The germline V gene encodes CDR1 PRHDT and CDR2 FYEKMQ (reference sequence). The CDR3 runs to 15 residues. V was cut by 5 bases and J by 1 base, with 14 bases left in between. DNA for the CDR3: TGTGCCAGCAGCGCCCAGTTTAACCTCCAAGAGACCCAGTACTTC. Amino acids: CASSAQFNLQETQYF.

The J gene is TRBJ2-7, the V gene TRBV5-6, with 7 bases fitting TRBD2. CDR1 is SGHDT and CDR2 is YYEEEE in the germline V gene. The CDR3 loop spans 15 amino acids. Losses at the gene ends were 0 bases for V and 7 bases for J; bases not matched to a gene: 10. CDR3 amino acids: CASSLDASGLGEQYF. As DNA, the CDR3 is TGTGCCAGCAGCTTGGACGCTAGCGGCCTCGGAGAGCAGTACTTC.

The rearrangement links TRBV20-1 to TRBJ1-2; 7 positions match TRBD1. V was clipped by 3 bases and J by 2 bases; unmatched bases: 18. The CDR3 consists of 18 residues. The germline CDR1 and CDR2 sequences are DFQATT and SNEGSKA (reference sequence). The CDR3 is CSASPFASRSGGNYGYTF. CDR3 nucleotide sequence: TGCAGTGCTAGTCCATTCGCGTCCCGATCAGGGGGAAACTATGGCTACACCTTC.

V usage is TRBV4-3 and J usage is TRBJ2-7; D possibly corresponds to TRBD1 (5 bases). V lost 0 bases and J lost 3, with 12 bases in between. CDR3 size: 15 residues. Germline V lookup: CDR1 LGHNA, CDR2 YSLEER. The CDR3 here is CASSQDPATVYEQYF. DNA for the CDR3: TGCGCCAGCAGCCAAGATCCTGCGACAGTCTACGAGCAGTACTTC.

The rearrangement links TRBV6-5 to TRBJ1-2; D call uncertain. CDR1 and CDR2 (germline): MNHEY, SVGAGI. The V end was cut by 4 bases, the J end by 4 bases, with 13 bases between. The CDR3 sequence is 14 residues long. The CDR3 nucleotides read TGTGCCAGCAGTTCCTCCCTTTTGTCCTATGGCTACACCTTC. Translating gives CASSSSLLSYGYTF.

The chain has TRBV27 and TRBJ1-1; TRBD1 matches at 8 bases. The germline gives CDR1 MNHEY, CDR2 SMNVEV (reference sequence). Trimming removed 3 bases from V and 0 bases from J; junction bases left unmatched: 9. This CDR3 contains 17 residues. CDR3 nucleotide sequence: TGTGCCAGCAGTTTTCGTGGACAGGGCCCCTTGAACACTGAAGCTTTCTTT. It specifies CASSFRGQGPLNTEAFF.

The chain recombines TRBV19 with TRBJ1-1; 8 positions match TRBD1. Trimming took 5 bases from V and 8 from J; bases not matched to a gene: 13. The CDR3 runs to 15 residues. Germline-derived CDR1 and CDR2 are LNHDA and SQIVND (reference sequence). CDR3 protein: CASSRGLTGATEAFF. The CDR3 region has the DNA TGTGCCAGTAGTCGAGGCCTGACAGGGGCCACCGAAGCTTTCTTT. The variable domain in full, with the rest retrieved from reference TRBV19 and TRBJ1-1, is DGGITQSPKYLFRKEGQNVTLSCEQNLNHDAMYWYRQDPGQGLRLIYYSQIVNDFQKGDIAEGYSVSREKKESFPLTVTSAQKNPTAFYLCASSRGLTGATEAFFGQGTRLTVV.

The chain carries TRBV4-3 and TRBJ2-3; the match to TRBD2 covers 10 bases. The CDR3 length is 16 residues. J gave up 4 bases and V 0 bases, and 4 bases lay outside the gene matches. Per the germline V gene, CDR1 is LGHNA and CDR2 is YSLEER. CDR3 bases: TGCGCCAGCAGCCAAGAGGAACTAGCGGGACCAGATACGCAGTATTTT. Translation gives CASSQEELAGPDTQYF.

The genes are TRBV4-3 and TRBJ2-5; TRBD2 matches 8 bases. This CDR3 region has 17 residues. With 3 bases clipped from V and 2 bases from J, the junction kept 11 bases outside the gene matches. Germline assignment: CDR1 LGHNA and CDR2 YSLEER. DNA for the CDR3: TGCGCCAGCAGCCACACGGTAATAGCGGGGAATCAAGAGACCCAGTACTTC. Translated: CASSHTVIAGNQETQYF.

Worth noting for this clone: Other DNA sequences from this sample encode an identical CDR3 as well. This chain's CDR3 is CASSPGQGHQPQHF. In nucleotides, the CDR3 is TGCGCCAGCAGCCCCGGACAGGGCCATCAGCCCCAGCATTTT. This rearrangement joins TRBV5-1 to TRBJ1-5; TRBD1 matches 8 bases. J was trimmed by 5 bases and V by 4 bases; bases with no gene match: 5. Germline V gene sequence: CDR1 SGHRS, CDR2 YFSETQ. This CDR3 has 14 residues.

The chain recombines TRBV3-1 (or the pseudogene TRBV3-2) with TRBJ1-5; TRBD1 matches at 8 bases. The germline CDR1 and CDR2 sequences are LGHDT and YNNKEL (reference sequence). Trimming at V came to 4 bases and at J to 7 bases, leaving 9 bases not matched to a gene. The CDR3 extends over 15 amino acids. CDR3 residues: CASSRGQGDVQPQHF. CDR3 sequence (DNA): TGTGCCAGCAGCCGTGGACAGGGAGACGTACAGCCCCAGCATTTT.

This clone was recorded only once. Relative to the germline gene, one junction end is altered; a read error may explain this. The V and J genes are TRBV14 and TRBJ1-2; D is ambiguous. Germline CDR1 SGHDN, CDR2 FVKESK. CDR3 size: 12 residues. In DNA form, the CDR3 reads TGTGCCAGCAGCCAAAACGTCGAGAGGTTAGCCTTC. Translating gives CASSQNVERLAF.

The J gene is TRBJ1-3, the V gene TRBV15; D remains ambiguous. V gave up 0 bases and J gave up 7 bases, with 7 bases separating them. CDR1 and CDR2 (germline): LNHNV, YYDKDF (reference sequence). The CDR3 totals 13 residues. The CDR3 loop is CATSRDEWNTIYF. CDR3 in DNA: TGTGCCACCAGCAGAGATGAGTGGAACACCATATATTTT.

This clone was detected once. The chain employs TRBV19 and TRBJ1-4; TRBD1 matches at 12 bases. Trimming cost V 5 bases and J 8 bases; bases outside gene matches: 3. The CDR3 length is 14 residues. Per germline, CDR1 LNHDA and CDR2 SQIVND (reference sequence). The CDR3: CASSGTGGSEKLFF. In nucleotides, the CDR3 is TGTGCCAGTAGTGGGACAGGGGGCTCGGAAAAACTGTTTTTT.

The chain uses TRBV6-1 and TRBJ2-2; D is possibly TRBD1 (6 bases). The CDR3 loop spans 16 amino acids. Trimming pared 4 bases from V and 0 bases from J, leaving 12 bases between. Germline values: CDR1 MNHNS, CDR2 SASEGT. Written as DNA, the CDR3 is TGTGCCAGCAGTGCTCAGGGACACGCGAACACCGGGGAGCTGTTTTTT. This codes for CASSAQGHANTGELFF.

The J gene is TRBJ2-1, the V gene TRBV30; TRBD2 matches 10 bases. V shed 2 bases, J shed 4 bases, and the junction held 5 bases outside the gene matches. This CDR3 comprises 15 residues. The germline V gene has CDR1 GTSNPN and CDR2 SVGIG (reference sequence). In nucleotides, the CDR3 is TGTGCCTGGAGTATAGGACTAGCGGAATACAATGAGCAGTTCTTC. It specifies CAWSIGLAEYNEQFF.

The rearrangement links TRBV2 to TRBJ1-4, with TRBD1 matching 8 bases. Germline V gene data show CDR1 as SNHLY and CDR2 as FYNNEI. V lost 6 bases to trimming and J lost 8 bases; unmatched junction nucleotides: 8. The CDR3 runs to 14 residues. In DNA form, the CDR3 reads TGTGCCAGCAGGAAACAGGGGGGAGGAGAAAAACTGTTTTTT. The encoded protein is CASRKQGGGEKLFF. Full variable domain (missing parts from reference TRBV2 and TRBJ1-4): EPEVTQTPSHQVTQMGQEVILRCVPISNHLYFYWYRQILGQKVEFLVSFYNNEISEKSEIFDDQFSVERPDGSNFTLKIRSTKLEDSAMYFCASRKQGGGEKLFFGSGTQLSVL.

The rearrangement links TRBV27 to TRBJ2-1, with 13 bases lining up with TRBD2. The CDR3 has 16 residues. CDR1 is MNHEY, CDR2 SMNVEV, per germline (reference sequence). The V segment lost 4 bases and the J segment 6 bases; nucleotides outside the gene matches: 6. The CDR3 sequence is CASSYFGLAGANEQFF. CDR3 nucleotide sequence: TGTGCCAGCAGTTACTTCGGACTAGCGGGAGCCAATGAGCAGTTCTTC.

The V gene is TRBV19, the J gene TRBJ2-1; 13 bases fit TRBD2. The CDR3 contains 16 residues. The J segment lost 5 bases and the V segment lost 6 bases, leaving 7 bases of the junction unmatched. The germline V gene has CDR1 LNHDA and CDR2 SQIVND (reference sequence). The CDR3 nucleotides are TGTGCCAGTAGCTTGGTGGGACTAGCGGGAAACAATGAGCAGTTCTTC. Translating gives CASSLVGLAGNNEQFF.

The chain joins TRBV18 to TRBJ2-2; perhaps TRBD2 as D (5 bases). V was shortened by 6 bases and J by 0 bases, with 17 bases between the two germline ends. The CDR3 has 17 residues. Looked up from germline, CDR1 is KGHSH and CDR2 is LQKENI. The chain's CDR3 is CASSPGEPAPNTGELFF. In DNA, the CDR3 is TGTGCCAGCTCTCCCGGGGAACCTGCCCCGAACACCGGGGAGCTGTTTTTT.

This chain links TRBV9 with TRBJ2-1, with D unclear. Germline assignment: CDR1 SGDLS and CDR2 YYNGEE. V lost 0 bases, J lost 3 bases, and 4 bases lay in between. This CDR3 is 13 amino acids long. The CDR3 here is CASSVADYNEQFF. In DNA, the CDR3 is TGTGCCAGCAGCGTAGCAGACTACAATGAGCAGTTCTTC.

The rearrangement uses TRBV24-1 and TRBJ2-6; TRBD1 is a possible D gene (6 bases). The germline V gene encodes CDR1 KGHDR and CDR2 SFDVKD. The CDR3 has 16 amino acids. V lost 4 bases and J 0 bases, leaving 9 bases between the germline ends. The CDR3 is CATSELDSSGANVLTF. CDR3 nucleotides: TGTGCCACCAGTGAATTGGACAGCTCTGGGGCCAACGTCCTGACTTTC.

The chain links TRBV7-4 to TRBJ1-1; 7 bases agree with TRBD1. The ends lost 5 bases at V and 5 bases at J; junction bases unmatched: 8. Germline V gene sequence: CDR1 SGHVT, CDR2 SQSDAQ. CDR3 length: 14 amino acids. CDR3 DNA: TGTGCCAGCAGCCGACAGGGTCCTTGGACTGAAGCTTTCTTT. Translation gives CASSRQGPWTEAFF.

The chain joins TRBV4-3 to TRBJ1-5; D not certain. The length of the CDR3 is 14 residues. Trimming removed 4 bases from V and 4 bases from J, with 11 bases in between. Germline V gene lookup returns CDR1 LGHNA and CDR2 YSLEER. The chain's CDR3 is CASSPRVGNQPQHF. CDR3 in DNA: TGCGCCAGCAGCCCGAGGGTGGGTAATCAGCCCCAGCATTTT.

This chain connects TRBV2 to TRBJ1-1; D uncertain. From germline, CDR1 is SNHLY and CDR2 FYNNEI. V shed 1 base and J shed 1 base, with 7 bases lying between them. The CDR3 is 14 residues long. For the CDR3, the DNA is TGTGCCAGCAGTGAAGGAGGAGGGAACACTGAAGCTTTCTTT. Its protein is CASSEGGGNTEAFF.